This T cell receptor (beta chain) came from a study of blood T cell repertoires in COVID-19. At the level of the study: Specimens from acute and convalescent COVID-19 originated in the United States, Italy and Spain. T cells, B-cell-depleted T cells, or PBMCs supplied cDNA or gDNA.

This table comes from immunoSEQ multiplex PCR, and its TCRdb copy is limited to in-frame clones, with some not included. The repertoire holds fewer than 250,000 clones, with 88% as singletons. The CDR3 consists of 15 residues. Trimming at V came to 4 bases and at J to 10 bases, leaving 11 bases not matched to a gene. CDR1 is SGHRS and CDR2 is YFSETQ in the germline V gene. The specimen sequenced was peripheral blood. The receptor's source is an older man with acute or convalescent COVID-19. This chain joins TRBV5-1 and TRBJ2-1; 10 bases line up with TRBD2. The CDR3 is CASSQGGLAGEEQFF. The CDR3 DNA reads TGCGCCAGCAGCCAGGGGGGGCTAGCGGGAGAAGAGCAGTTCTTC. Full variable domain (rest looked up from reference TRBV5-1 and TRBJ2-1): KAGVTQTPRYLIKTRGQQVTLSCSPISGHRSVSWYQQTPGQGLQFLFEYFSETQRNKGNFPGRFSGRQFSNSRSEMNVSTLELGDSALYLCASSQGGLAGEEQFFGPGTRLTVL.